This record looks at one T cell receptor beta chain sequence and its context. This sample is drawn from a study of memory CD4+ T cells and cytomegalovirus serostatus. Single viable CD3+CD4+CD8-CD45RO+ cells were sorted as the memory CD4+ T cells. Here immunoSEQ multiplex PCR was the method, and the copy in TCRdb shows in-frame clones only, minus some. The sample consists of approximately 61,000 clones, about three quarters of them appearing once. The CDR3 contains 13 residues. V dropped 7 bases and J dropped 0 bases, with 8 bases sitting between them. Germline CDR1 and CDR2: SGHRS and YFSETQ. The chain has TRBV5-1 and TRBJ1-5; D is uncertain. Source material: memory CD4+ T cells from blood. The source of this sequence is an adult in good health and CMV-seronegative. Some clones in this sample may be carry-over from other donors' samples. CDR3 sequence (DNA): TGCGCCAGCGCTGGGGATAGCAATCAGCCCCAGCATTTT. Translated, it gives CASAGDSNQPQHF. Complete variable domain (other parts from reference TRBV5-1 and TRBJ1-5): KAGVTQTPRYLIKTRGQQVTLSCSPISGHRSVSWYQQTPGQGLQFLFEYFSETQRNKGNFPGRFSGRQFSNSRSEMNVSTLELGDSALYLCASAGDSNQPQHFGDGTRLSIL.